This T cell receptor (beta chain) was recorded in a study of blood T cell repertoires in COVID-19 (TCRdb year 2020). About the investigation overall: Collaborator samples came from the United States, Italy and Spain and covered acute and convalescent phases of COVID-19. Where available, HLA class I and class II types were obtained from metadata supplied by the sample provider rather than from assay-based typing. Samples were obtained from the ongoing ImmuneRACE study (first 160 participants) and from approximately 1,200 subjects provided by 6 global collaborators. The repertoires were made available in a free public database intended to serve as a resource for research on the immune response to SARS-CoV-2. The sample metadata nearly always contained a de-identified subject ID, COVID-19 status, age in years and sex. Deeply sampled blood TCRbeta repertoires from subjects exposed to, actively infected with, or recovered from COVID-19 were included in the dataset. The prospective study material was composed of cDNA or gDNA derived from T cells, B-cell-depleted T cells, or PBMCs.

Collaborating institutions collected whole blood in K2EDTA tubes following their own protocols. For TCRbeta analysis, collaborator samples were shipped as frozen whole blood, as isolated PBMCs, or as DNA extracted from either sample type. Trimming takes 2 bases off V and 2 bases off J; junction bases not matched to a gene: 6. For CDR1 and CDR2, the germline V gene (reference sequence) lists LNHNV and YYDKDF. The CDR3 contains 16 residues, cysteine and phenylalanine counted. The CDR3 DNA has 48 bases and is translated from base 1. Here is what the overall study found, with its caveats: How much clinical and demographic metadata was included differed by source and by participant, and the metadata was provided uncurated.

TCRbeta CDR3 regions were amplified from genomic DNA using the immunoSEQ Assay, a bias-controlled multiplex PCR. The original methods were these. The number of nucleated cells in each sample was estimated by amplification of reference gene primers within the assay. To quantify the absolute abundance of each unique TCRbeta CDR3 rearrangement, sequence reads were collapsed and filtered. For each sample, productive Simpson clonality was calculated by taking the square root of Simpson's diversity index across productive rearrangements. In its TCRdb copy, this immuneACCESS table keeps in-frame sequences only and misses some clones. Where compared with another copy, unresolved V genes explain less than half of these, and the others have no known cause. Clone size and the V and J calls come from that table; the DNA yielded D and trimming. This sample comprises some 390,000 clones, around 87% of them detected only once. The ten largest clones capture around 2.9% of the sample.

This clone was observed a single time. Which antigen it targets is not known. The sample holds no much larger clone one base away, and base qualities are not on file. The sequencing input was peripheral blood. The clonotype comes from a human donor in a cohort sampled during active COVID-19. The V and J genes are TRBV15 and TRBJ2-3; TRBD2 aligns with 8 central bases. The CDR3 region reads CATSRPGTRTTDTQYF. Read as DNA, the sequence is TGTGCCACCAGCAGACCCGGGACTAGGACCACAGATACGCAGTATTTT. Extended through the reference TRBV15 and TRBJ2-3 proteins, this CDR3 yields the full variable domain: DAMVIQNPRYQVTQFGKPVTLSCSQTLNHNVMYWYQQKSSQAPKLLFHYYDKDFNNEADTPDNFQSRRPNTSFCFLDIRSPGLGDTAMYLCATSRPGTRTTDTQYFGPGTRLTVL.